This T cell receptor (beta chain) was found in a study of CD4 and CD8 cells across lung adenocarcinoma regions. Localized lung adenocarcinoma, a non-small cell lung cancer, affected the donors. MiXCR was run by TCRdb on the PCR reads, yielding one entry per CDR3 protein. This table has 5,700 or so distinct CDR3 sequences, 62% appearing once. The CDR3 has 18 residues. Germline V lookup: CDR1 MNHNS, CDR2 SASEGT. The sequencing input was CD4+ T cells from the center of a lung tumor. This receptor was obtained from a female donor with lung adenocarcinoma. The CD4 and CD8 labels of this study may be unreliable. This chain joins TRBV6-1 and TRBJ2-5; TRBD1 matches 7 bases. The J call may be faulty, since TRBJ2-7 better matches the DNA end. CDR3 in amino acids: CASSPKVNSGGFVYEQYF. CDR3 nucleotides: TGTGCCAGCAGTCCTAAAGTGAACTCAGGGGGATTTGTCTACGAGCAGTACTTC.